This TCR beta chain was sequenced in a study of T cells in Graves' hyperthyroidism and ophthalmopathy. The germline CDR1 and CDR2 sequences are MDHEN and SYDVKM. V lost 3 bases and J 3 bases, leaving 15 bases between the germline ends. The CDR3 has 17 amino acids. The source material, RNA transcripts, was used to amplify TCR beta CDR3 regions. When the TCR CDR3 underwent first-round RT-PCR, the HTBI primer set was used. TCRdb recomputed calls from the multiplex PCR reads with MiXCR, one row per CDR3 protein. The table shows roughly 530,000 distinct CDR3 sequences, with 17% occurring only once. Exclusion of a patient resulted from uncontrolled infection, other autoimmune disease, pregnancy or lactation. Roughly 9.1 ml of fresh peripheral blood supplied the PBMCs. This clonotype was recorded at least ten times.

The chain couples TRBV28 to TRBJ1-6; D may be TRBD1 (5 bases). The specimen was blood. The TCR was taken from a woman younger than 30 with Graves' ophthalmopathy. CDR3 sequence (DNA): TGTGCCAGCAGTTTTGGGGCGGGCCGCTACTATAATTCACCCCTCCACTTT. It yields the protein CASSFGAGRYYNSPLHF.